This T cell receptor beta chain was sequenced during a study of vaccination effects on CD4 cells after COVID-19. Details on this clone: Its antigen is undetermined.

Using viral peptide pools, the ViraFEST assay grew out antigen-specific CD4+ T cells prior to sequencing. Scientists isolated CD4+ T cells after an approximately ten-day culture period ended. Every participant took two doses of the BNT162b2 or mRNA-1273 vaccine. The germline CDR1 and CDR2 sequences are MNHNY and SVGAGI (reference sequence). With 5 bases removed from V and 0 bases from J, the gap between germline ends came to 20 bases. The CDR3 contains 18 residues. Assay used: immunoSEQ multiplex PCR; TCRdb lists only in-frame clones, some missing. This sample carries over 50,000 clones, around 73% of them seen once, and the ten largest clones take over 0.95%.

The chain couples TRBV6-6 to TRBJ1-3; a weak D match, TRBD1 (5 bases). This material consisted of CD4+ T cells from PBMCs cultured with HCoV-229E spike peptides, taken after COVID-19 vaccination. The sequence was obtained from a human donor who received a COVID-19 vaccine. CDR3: CASSPELRGGSSGNTIYF. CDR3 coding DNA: TGTGCCAGCAGTCCCGAGTTGCGGGGGGGTAGCTCTGGAAACACCATATATTTT.